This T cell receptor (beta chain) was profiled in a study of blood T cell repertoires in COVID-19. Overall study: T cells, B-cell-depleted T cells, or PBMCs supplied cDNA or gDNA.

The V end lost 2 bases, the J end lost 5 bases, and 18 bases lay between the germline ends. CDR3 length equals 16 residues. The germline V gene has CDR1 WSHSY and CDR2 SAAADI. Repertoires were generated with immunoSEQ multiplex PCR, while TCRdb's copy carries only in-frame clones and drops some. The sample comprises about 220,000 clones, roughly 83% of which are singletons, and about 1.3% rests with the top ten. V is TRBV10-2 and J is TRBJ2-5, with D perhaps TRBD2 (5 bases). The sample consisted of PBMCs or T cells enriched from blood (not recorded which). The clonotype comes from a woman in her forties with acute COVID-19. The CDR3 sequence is CASSETGTASRETQYF. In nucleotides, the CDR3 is TGCGCCAGCAGTGAGACGGGAACCGCCTCCCGTGAGACCCAGTACTTC.